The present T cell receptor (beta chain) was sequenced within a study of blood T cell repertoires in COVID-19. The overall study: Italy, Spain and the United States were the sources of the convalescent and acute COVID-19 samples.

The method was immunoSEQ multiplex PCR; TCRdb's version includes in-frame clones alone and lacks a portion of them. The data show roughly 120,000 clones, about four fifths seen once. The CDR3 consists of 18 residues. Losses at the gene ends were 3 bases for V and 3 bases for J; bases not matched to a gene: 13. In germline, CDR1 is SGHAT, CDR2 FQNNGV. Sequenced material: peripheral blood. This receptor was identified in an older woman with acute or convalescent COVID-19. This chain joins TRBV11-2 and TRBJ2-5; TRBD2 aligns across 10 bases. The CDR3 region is CASSFKRLERGGEETQYF. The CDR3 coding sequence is TGTGCCAGCAGCTTTAAACGACTTGAGCGGGGGGGTGAAGAGACCCAGTACTTC.